Reported below is one TCR beta chain. Its antigen remains unknown. This sample stems from a study of cytomegalovirus exposure and HLA in healthy donors. In the study overall: As released early, the data held 85 million to 95 million unique TCRs from HLA-typed donors. Overall study results and limits: In a later analysis, HLA-C alleles had the fewest associated TCRs, DRB1 alleles the most.

The PCR used 60 Vbeta and 13 Jbeta primers. Measured with immunoSEQ multiplex PCR; TCRdb has only the in-frame clones, and not every one. The sample has under 150,000 clones; around two thirds are singletons. V lost 5 bases and J lost 7, with 9 bases in between. The CDR3 loop spans 13 amino acids. From germline, CDR1 is SGHAT and CDR2 FQDESV (reference sequence). This clonotype was sampled from a human donor in good health. The sample taken for sequencing was PBMCs. The chain carries TRBV11-1 and TRBJ1-6; D possibly corresponds to TRBD1 (5 bases). CDR3 in amino acids: CASSPQANSPLHF. CDR3 coding DNA: TGTGCCAGCAGCCCACAGGCAAATTCACCCCTCCACTTT.